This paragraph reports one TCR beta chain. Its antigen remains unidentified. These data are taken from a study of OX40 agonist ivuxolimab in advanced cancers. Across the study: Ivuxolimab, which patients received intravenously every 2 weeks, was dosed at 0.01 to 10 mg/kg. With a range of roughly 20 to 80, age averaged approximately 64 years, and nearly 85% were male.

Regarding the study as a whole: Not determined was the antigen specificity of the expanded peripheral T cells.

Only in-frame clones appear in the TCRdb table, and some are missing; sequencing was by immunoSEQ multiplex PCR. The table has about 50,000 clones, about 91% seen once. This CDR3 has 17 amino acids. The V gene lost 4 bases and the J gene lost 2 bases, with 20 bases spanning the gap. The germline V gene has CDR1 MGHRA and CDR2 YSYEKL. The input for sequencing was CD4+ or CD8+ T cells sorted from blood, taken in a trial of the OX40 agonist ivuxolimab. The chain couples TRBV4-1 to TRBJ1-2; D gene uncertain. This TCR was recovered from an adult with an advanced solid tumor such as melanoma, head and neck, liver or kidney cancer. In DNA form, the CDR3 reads TGCGCCAGCAGCCCCAGAGAGGGTTCCCAATCAAACTATGGCTACACCTTC. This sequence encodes CASSPREGSQSNYGYTF.